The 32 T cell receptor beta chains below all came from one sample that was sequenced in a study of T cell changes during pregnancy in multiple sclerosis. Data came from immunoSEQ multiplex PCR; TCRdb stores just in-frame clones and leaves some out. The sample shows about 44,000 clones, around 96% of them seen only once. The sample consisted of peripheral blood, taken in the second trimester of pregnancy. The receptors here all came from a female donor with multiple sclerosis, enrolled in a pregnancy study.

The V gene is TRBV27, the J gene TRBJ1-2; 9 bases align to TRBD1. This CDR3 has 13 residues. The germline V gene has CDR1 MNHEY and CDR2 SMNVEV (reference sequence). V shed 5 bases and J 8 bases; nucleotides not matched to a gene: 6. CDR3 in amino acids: CASSVTGGAGYTF. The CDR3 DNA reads TGTGCCAGCAGTGTAACAGGGGGCGCGGGCTACACCTTC.

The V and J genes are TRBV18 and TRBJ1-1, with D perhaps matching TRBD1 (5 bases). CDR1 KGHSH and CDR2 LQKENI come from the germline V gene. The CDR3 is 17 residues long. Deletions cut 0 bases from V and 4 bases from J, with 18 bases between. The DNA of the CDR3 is TGTGCCAGCTCACCACCTTTTGACAGTCCTCAGTCCACTGAAGCTTTCTTT. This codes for CASSPPFDSPQSTEAFF.

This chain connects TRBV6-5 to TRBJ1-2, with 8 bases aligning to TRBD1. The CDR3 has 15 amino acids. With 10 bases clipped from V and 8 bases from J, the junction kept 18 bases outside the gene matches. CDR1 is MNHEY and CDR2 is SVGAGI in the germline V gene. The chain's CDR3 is CATRPPRQGAGGYTF. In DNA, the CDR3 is TGTGCCACCCGTCCCCCCAGGCAGGGGGCAGGAGGCTACACCTTC.

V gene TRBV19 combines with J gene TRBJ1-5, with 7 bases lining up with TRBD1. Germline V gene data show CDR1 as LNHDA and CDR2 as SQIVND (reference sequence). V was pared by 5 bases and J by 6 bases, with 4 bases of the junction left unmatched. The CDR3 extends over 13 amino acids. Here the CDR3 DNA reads TGTGCCAGTAGTGACAGGGACAGTCAGCCCCAGCATTTT. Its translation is CASSDRDSQPQHF. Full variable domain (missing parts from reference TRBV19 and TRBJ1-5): DGGITQSPKYLFRKEGQNVTLSCEQNLNHDAMYWYRQDPGQGLRLIYYSQIVNDFQKGDIAEGYSVSREKKESFPLTVTSAQKNPTAFYLCASSDRDSQPQHFGDGTRLSIL.

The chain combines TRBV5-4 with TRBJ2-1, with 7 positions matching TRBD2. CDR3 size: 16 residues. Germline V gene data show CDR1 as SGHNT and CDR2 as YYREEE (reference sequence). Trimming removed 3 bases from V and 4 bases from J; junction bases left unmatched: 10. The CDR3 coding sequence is TGTGCCAGCAGCTCCGGGACTAACGCCATTTACAATGAGCAGTTCTTC. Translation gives CASSSGTNAIYNEQFF.

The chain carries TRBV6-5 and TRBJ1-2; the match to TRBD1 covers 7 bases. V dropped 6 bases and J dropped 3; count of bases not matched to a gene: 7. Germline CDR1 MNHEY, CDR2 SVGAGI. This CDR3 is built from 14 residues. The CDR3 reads CASRRDSNHYGYTF. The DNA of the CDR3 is TGTGCCAGCAGACGGGACAGCAATCACTATGGCTACACCTTC.

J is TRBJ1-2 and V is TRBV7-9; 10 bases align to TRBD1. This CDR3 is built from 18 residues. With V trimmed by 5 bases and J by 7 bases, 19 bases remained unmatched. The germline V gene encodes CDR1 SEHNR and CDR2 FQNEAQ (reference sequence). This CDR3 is CASSQTKGQGNFIGGYTF. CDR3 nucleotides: TGTGCCAGCAGCCAAACTAAGGGACAGGGGAACTTTATCGGTGGCTACACCTTC.

DNA of the CDR3: TGTGCCAGCAGTGAGGGGACAGTGGCAGATACGCAGTATTTT. Its protein is CASSEGTVADTQYF. The rearrangement joins TRBV25-1 to TRBJ2-3, with TRBD1 matching over 7 bases. Germline lookup yields CDR1 MGHDK and CDR2 SYGVNS. J gave up 4 bases and V 3 bases, and 4 bases lay outside the gene matches. This CDR3 contains 14 residues.

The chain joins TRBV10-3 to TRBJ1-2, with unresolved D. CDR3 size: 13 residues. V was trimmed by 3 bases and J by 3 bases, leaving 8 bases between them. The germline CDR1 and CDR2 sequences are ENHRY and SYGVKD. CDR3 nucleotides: TGTGCCATCAGTGAATCCCTAGACTATGGCTACACCTTC. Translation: CAISESLDYGYTF.

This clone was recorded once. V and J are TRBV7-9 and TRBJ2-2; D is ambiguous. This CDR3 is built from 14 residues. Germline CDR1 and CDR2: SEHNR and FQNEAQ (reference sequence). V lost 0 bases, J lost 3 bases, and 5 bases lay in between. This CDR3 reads CASSLAGDTGELFF. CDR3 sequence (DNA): TGTGCCAGCAGCTTAGCCGGAGACACCGGGGAGCTGTTTTTT.

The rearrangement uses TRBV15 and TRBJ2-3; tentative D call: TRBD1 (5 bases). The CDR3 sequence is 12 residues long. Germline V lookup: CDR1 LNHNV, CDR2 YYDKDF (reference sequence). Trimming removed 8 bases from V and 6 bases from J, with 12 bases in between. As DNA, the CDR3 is TGTGCCACCCTGGGGCTCCCGGATACGCAGTATTTT. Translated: CATLGLPDTQYF.

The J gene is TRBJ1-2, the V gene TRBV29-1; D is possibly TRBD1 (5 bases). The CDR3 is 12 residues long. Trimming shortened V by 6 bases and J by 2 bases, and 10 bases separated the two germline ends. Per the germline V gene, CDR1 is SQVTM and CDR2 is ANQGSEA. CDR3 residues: CSVRAGNYGYTF. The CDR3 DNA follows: TGCAGCGTCCGGGCAGGGAACTATGGCTACACCTTC.

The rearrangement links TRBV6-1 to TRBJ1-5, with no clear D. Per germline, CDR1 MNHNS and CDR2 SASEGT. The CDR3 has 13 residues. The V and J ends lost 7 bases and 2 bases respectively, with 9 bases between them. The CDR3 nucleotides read TGTGCCAGCACCTCAGGCGGCAATCAGCCCCAGCATTTT. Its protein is CASTSGGNQPQHF.

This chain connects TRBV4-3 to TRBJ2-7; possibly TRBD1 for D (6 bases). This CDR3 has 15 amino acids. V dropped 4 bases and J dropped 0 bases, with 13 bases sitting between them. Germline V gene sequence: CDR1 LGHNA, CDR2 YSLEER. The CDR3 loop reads CASSRYRDTSYEQYF. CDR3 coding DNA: TGCGCCAGCAGCCGGTACCGGGACACCTCCTACGAGCAGTACTTC.

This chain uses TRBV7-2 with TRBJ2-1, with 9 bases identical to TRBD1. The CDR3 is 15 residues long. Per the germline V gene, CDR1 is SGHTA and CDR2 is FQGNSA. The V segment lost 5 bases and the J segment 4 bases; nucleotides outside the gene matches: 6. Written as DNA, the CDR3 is TGTGCCAGCAGCCTTACAGGGGGCGGTTACAATGAGCAGTTCTTC. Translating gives CASSLTGGGYNEQFF.

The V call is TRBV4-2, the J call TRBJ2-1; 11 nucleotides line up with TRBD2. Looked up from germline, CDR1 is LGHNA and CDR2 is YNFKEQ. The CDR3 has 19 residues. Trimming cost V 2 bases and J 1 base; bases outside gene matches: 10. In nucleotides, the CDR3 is TGTGCCAGCAGCCAATACTTAGCGGGGGGGCCCCAATCCTACAATGAGCAGTTCTTC. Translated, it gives CASSQYLAGGPQSYNEQFF.

As DNA, the CDR3 is TGTGCCACCTTGACATGGACAGGGGAGTACAATGAGCAGTTCTTC. Its protein product is CATLTWTGEYNEQFF. V and J are TRBV6-8 and TRBJ2-1; 9 bases are shared with TRBD1. Looked up from germline, CDR1 is MNHGY and CDR2 is SAAAGT. This CDR3 has 15 residues. V lost 10 bases to trimming and J lost 4 bases; unmatched junction nucleotides: 11.

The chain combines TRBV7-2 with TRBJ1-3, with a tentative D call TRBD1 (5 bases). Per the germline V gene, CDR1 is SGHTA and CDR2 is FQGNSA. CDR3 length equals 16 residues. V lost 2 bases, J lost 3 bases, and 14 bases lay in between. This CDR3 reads CASSLRLGGLGNTIYF. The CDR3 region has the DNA TGTGCCAGCAGCTTAAGGCTGGGGGGACTTGGAAACACCATATATTTT.

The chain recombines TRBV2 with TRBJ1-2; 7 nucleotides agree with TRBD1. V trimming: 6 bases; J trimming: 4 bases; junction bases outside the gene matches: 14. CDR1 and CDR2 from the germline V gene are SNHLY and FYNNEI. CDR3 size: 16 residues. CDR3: CASRDRFPLTPYGYTF. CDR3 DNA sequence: TGTGCCAGCAGGGACAGGTTCCCTCTAACCCCCTATGGCTACACCTTC.

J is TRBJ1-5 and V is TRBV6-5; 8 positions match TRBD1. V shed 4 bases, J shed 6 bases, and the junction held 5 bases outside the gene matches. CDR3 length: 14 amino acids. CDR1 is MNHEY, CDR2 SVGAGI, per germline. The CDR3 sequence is CASSSGQGGQPQHF. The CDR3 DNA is TGTGCCAGCAGTTCCGGACAGGGAGGTCAGCCCCAGCATTTT.

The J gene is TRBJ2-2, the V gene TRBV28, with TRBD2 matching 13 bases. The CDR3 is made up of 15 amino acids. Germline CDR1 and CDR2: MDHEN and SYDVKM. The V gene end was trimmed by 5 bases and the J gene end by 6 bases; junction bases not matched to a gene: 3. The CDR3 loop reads CASSPGLAGPGELFF. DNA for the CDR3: TGTGCCAGCAGTCCGGGACTAGCGGGACCCGGGGAGCTGTTTTTT.

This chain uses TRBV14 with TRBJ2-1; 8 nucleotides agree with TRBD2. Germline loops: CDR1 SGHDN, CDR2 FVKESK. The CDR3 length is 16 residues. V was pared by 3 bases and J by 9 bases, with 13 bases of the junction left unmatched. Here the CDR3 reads CASSHRHGRGKGEQFF. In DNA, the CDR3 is TGTGCCAGCAGCCATAGACACGGGAGGGGGAAAGGTGAGCAGTTCTTC.

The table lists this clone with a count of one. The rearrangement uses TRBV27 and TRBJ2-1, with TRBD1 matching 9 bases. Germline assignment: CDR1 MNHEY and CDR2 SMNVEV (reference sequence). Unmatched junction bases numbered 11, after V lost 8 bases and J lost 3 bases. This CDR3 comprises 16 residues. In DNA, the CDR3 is TGTGCCAGCCAAGCATTGGGGGACAGGGACTACAATGAGCAGTTCTTC. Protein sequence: CASQALGDRDYNEQFF.

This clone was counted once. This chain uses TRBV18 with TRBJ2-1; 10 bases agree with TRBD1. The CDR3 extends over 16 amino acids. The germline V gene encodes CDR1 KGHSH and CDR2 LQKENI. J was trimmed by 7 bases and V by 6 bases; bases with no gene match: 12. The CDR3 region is CASSSTRQGARNEQFF. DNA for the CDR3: TGTGCCAGCTCGTCTACTCGACAGGGGGCGAGGAATGAGCAGTTCTTC.

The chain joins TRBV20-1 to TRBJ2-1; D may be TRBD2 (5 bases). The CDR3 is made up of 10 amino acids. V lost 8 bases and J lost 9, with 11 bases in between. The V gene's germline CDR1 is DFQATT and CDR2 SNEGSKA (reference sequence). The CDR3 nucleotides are TGCAGTCCCCTCCGGGGTGAGCAGTTCTTC. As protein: CSPLRGEQFF.

This chain's CDR3 is CASSLASGGAVGDTQYF. The DNA for the CDR3 is TGTGCCAGCAGCTTAGCTAGCGGGGGGGCCGTGGGAGATACGCAGTATTTT. The J gene is TRBJ2-3, the V gene TRBV7-6; TRBD2 matches at 11 bases. This CDR3 contains 17 residues. Losses at the gene ends were 0 bases for V and 5 bases for J; bases not matched to a gene: 7. Germline values: CDR1 SGHVS, CDR2 FNYEAQ.

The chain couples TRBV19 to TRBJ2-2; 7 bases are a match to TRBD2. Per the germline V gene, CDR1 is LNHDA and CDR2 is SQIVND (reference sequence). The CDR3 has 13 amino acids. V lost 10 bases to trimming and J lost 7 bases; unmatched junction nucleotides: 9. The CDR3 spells CAISGPGSGELFF. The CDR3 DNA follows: TGTGCCATTAGCGGGCCTGGGAGCGGGGAGCTGTTTTTT.

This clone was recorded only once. The CDR3: CASSVTAGEFQETQYF. DNA for the CDR3: TGTGCCAGCAGTGTTACAGCGGGGGAATTCCAAGAGACCCAGTACTTC. This chain uses TRBV2 with TRBJ2-5; 8 bases align to TRBD2. The length of the CDR3 is 16 residues. Germline loops: CDR1 SNHLY, CDR2 FYNNEI. V shed 4 bases, J shed 1 base, and the junction held 8 bases outside the gene matches.

The CDR3 region has the DNA TGTGCCAGCAGTTGGCTAGCGGGAGGGCGGGGCGAGCAGTACTTC. This codes for CASSWLAGGRGEQYF. The chain uses TRBV27 and TRBJ2-7, with TRBD2 identical over 12 bases. The CDR3 sequence is 15 residues long. Trimming at V came to 4 bases and at J to 6 bases, leaving 7 bases not matched to a gene. CDR1 MNHEY and CDR2 SMNVEV come from the germline V gene (reference sequence).

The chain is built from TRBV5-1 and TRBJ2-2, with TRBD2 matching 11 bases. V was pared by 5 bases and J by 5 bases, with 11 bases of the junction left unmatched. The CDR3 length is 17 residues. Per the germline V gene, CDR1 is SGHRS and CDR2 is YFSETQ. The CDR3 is CASRDIPSGRPTGELFF. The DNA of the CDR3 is TGCGCCAGCAGAGACATACCTAGCGGGAGGCCGACCGGGGAGCTGTTTTTT.

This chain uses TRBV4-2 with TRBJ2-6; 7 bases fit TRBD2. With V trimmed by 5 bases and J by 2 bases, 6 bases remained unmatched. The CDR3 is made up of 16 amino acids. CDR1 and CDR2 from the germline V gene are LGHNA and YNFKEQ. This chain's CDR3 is CASSLVRGAGANVLTF. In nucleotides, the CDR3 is TGTGCCAGCAGCTTGGTACGGGGGGCTGGGGCCAACGTCCTGACTTTC.

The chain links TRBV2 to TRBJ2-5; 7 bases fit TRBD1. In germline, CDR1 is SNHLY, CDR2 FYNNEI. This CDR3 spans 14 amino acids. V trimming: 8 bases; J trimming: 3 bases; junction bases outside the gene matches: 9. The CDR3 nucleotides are TGTGCCAGCGAGACAGGGTCTGGAGAAGAGACCCAGTACTTC. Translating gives CASETGSGEETQYF.